Listed here are 14 T cell receptor beta chains from one sample, sequenced in a study of CDR3 diversity in severe acne. Via MiXCR, TCRdb re-called the PCR reads, giving one row per CDR3 protein. The profile shows under 95,000 distinct CDR3 sequences, over 45% of them singletons. Input material: blood. These receptors were taken from a male donor in good health, serving as a control.

Details on this clonotype: Because the CDR3 is missing its conserved closing phenylalanine or tryptophan, this is likely a read error. The chain employs TRBV6-2 or TRBV6-3 and TRBJ1-1, with D tentatively TRBD1 (6 bases). The CDR3 loop spans 11 amino acids. The germline V gene encodes CDR1 MNHEY and CDR2 SVGEGT. V was pared by 5 bases and J by 7 bases, with 8 bases between. DNA of the CDR3: TGTGCCAGCAGTAGGGGGGGTGAAGCTTTCTCT. Translation: CASSRGGEAFS.

This clonotype was detected a few times. V and J are TRBV20-1 and TRBJ2-1, with TRBD2 matching over 14 bases. After removal of 0 bases from V and 4 bases from J, the junction contained 5 bases not matched to a gene. Germline CDR1 and CDR2: DFQATT and SNEGSKA (reference sequence). CDR3 length equals 17 residues. The CDR3 spells CSARDTGLAGGYNEQFF. The CDR3 nucleotides are TGCAGTGCTAGAGATACCGGACTAGCGGGGGGTTACAATGAGCAGTTCTTC.

This clonotype was recorded once. V usage is TRBV6-1 and J usage is TRBJ1-6; D perhaps matches TRBD1 (6 bases). CDR1 is MNHNS, CDR2 SASEGT, per germline. The CDR3 is 16 amino acids. V was cut by 6 bases and J by 6 bases, with 18 bases left in between. The CDR3 bases are TGTGCCAGCAGGGATTTCGGGGGGCTCAGTAATTCACCCCTCCACTTT. This codes for CASRDFGGLSNSPLHF.

The rearrangement uses TRBV20-1 and TRBJ2-2, with D possibly being TRBD2 (6 bases). Germline V gene sequence: CDR1 DFQATT, CDR2 SNEGSKA (reference sequence). This CDR3 has 13 residues. The germline V and J ends were trimmed by 6 bases and 7 bases, with 15 bases remaining between them. This CDR3 is CSAIGGADGELFF. The DNA for the CDR3 is TGCAGTGCCATCGGAGGGGCAGACGGGGAGCTGTTTTTT.

The rearrangement joins TRBV2 to TRBJ1-1; TRBD1 aligns across 9 bases. Looked up from germline, CDR1 is SNHLY and CDR2 is FYNNEI. V lost 7 bases and J lost 5; bases outside the gene matches: 8. This CDR3 is 14 amino acids long. The CDR3 DNA is TGTGCCAGCAATTCCGGGACAGGGAGGACTGAAGCTTTCTTT. Its protein is CASNSGTGRTEAFF.

This chain links TRBV7-9 with TRBJ1-5; D is perhaps TRBD1 (5 bases). V was trimmed by 5 bases and J by 11 bases, leaving 22 bases between them. CDR1 and CDR2 (germline): SEHNR, FQNEAQ (reference sequence). This CDR3 region has 15 residues. Here the CDR3 DNA reads TGTGCCAGCAGCCAAGAGCAGGGATACCAAGAGACCCAGCATTTT. It codes for CASSQEQGYQETQHF.

This clonotype ranks as medium-sized. This chain joins TRBV2 and TRBJ1-1; D not resolved. The germline V gene has CDR1 SNHLY and CDR2 FYNNEI. Trimming took off 2 bases at V and 0 bases at J, with 10 bases between the two ends. This CDR3 comprises 15 residues. CDR3 loop: CASSEKASLNTEAFF. CDR3 nucleotides: TGTGCCAGCAGTGAAAAGGCCAGTCTGAACACTGAAGCTTTCTTT.

The rearrangement joins TRBV20-1 to TRBJ2-5, with 10 bases that match TRBD2. In germline, CDR1 is DFQATT, CDR2 SNEGSKA (reference sequence). The CDR3 runs 16 residues. V was clipped by 3 bases and J by 5 bases; unmatched bases: 12. The CDR3 DNA follows: TGCAGTGCTAGGCCGACTAGCGGGTTAGCGGGGGAGACCCAGTACTTC. Residues: CSARPTSGLAGETQYF.

A single count supports this clonotype. The chain combines TRBV7-8 with TRBJ1-2; no clear D gene. CDR1 SGHVS and CDR2 FQNEAQ come from the germline V gene. This CDR3 contains 14 residues. V lost 4 bases, J lost 8 bases, and 17 bases lay in between. For the CDR3, the DNA is TGTGCCAGCAGCTCATCGACGGCCCGAGAGGGCTACACCTTC. Encoded protein: CASSSSTAREGYTF.

In this sample, this clonotype turned up many times. The chain joins TRBV11-2 to TRBJ1-3; 9 nucleotides agree with TRBD1. The V and J ends lost 8 bases and 6 bases, in that order; junction bases with no gene match: 8. CDR1 and CDR2 (germline): SGHAT, FQNNGV. There are 14 residues in the CDR3. The CDR3 nucleotides are TGTGCCAGCCGGCGTACAGGGGGCTTAAACACCATATATTTT. This encodes CASRRTGGLNTIYF.

The chain has TRBV7-9 and TRBJ1-1, with D tentatively TRBD1 (6 bases). V lost 6 bases to trimming and J lost 2 bases, with 13 bases between them. CDR1 is SEHNR, CDR2 FQNEAQ, per germline (reference sequence). The CDR3 is 14 amino acids. CDR3 sequence: CASRGAGFNTEAFF. In nucleotides, the CDR3 is TGTGCCAGCAGGGGGGCCGGGTTTAACACTGAAGCTTTCTTT.

In nucleotides, the CDR3 is TGCAGCGTTGCCCGGGACGGTAACACCGGGGAGCTGTTTTTT. Translating it yields CSVARDGNTGELFF. The chain carries TRBV29-1 and TRBJ2-2; tentatively, D is TRBD1 or TRBD2 (5 bases each). The germline V and J ends were trimmed by 4 bases and 2 bases, with 11 bases remaining between them. Germline V gives CDR1 SQVTM, CDR2 ANQGSEA. The length of the CDR3 is 14 residues.

This clonotype was seen ten or more times. The CDR3 bases are TGTGCCAGCAGTTTGGCGGGGGCGCGGGGCTACACCTTC. It encodes CASSLAGARGYTF. The chain uses TRBV12-3 or TRBV12-4 and TRBJ1-2, with D tentatively TRBD1 (6 bases). Trimming took 3 bases from V and 8 from J, leaving 13 bases between them. This CDR3 spans 13 amino acids.

The gene calls are TRBV6-1 and TRBJ1-2; the match to TRBD1 covers 7 bases. The CDR3 contains 15 residues. J was trimmed by 4 bases and V by 2 bases; bases with no gene match: 7. Germline V CDR1 and CDR2: MNHNS, SASEGT. The CDR3 sequence: CASSESAGGVYGYTF. The DNA of the CDR3 is TGTGCCAGCAGTGAAAGTGCAGGGGGAGTCTATGGCTACACCTTC.